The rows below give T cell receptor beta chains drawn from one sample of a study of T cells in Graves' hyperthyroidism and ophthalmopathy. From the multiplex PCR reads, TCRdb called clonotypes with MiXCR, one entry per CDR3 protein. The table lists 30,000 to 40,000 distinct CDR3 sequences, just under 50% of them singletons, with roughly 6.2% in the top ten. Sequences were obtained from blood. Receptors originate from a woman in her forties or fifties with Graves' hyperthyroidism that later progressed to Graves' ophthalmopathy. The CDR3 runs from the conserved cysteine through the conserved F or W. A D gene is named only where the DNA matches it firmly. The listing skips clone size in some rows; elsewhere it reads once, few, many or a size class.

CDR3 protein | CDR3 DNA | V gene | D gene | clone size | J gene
CASSSRLGSYNEQFF | TGTGCCAGCAGCTCCCGACTCGGCTCCTACAATGAGCAGTTCTTC | TRBV7-3 | NA | many | TRBJ2-1
CASSAESGTLGYTF | TGCGCCAGCAGCGCGGAATCCGGGACACTAGGCTACACCTTC | TRBV5-1 | NA | many | TRBJ1-2
CATSQYNEQFF | TGTGCCACCAGTCAGTACAATGAGCAGTTCTTC | TRBV24-1 | NA | medium-sized | TRBJ2-1
CASSSPEAFF | TGTGCCAGCAGCTCTCCTGAAGCTTTCTTT | TRBV12-1 | NA | many | TRBJ1-1
CASRSGGGELFF | TGTGCCAGCCGAAGCGGGGGCGGGGAGCTGTTTTTT | TRBV2 | TRBD2 | many | TRBJ2-2
CASTDGYEQYF | TGTGCCAGCACGGACGGCTACGAGCAGTACTTC | TRBV6-1 | NA | many | TRBJ2-7
CSSSGVSYEQYF | TGCAGTTCTAGCGGGGTATCCTACGAGCAGTACTTC | TRBV20-1 | TRBD2 | NA | TRBJ2-7
CASSMFQGVDYEQYF | TGTGCCAGCAGTATGTTCCAGGGGGTGGATTACGAGCAGTACTTC | TRBV2 | TRBD1 | NA | TRBJ2-7
CASSPQSGTSYGYTF | TGTGCCAGCAGCCCACAATCGGGAACCAGCTATGGCTACACCTTC | TRBV7-2 | NA | many | TRBJ1-2
CASCEGVEQYF | TGTGCCAGCTGCGAGGGTGTGGAGCAGTACTTC | TRBV2 | NA | medium-sized | TRBJ2-7
CASRGGETQYF | TGTGCCAGCAGAGGAGGAGAGACCCAGTACTTC | TRBV12-3/TRBV12-4 | NA | many | TRBJ2-5
CASSLGSGLSYEQYF | TGTGCCAGCAGCTTAGGGTCAGGGTTGTCCTACGAGCAGTACTTC | TRBV7-9 | NA | many | TRBJ2-7
CASSERRGNTEAFF | TGTGCCAGTAGTGAGCGCAGGGGGAACACTGAAGCTTTCTTT | TRBV19 | NA | many | TRBJ1-1
CASVLGHREQYF | TGTGCCAGCGTGCTGGGACATCGCGAGCAGTACTTC | TRBV19 | NA | NA | TRBJ2-7
CASSGVTGGSDTQYF | TGTGCCAGCAGTGGGGTGACAGGGGGCTCAGATACGCAGTATTTT | TRBV2 | TRBD1 | few | TRBJ2-3
CSARVLGGRAYEQYF | TGCAGTGCTAGAGTGTTAGGCGGGAGGGCGTACGAGCAGTACTTC | TRBV20-1 | TRBD2 | NA | TRBJ2-7
CASSLAEYDEQFF | TGCGCCAGCAGCTTGGCCGAGTACGATGAGCAGTTCTTC | TRBV5-1 | NA | many | TRBJ2-1
CASSAHLGQFF | TGTGCCAGCAGCGCCCACCTCGGTCAGTTCTTC | TRBV12-3/TRBV12-4 | NA | many | TRBJ2-1
CAISGVAGGAYEQYF | TGTGCCATCAGTGGGGTAGCGGGAGGAGCCTACGAGCAGTACTTC | TRBV10-3 | TRBD2 | NA | TRBJ2-7
CASSSGLRSIHEQFF | TGTGCCAGCAGTTCAGGGCTTCGATCGATCCATGAGCAGTTCTTC | TRBV7-3 | NA | NA | TRBJ2-1
CSARRDRVSYEQYF | TGCAGTGCTAGAAGGGACAGAGTTAGCTACGAGCAGTACTTC | TRBV20-1 | TRBD1 | NA | TRBJ2-7
CASSLFSSYGYTF | TGTGCCAGCAGTTTGTTTAGCAGCTATGGCTACACCTTC | TRBV12-3/TRBV12-4 | NA | many | TRBJ1-2
CASSLRLAETYKQYF | TGTGCCAGCAGCTTGCGACTAGCGGAAACCTACAAGCAGTACTTC | TRBV5-1 | TRBD2 | NA | TRBJ2-7
CASSRKPGQGFEKLFF | TGCGCCAGCAGCCGAAAACCGGGACAGGGGTTTGAAAAACTGTTTTTT | TRBV4-3 | TRBD1 | many | TRBJ1-4
CASRWEPDPNYEQYF | TGTGCCAGCAGATGGGAACCCGACCCCAACTACGAGCAGTACTTC | TRBV6-7 | NA | many | TRBJ2-7
CASKGSGNTIYF | TGTGCCAGTAAGGGATCTGGAAACACCATATATTTT | TRBV19 | NA | many | TRBJ1-3
CASSYSPRADSGNTIYF | TGTGCCAGCAGTTACTCCCCGCGGGCGGACTCTGGAAACACCATATATTTT | TRBV6-5 | NA | many | TRBJ1-3
CASSIEGSTGELSF | TGTGCCAGTAGTATTGAGGGGTCCACCGGGGAGCTGTCTTTT | TRBV19 | NA | NA | TRBJ2-2
CASSRDGTQYF | TGTGCCAGCAGCAGAGACGGGACCCAGTACTTC | TRBV7-2 | NA | NA | TRBJ2-5
CASSDKGTSGGATDTQYF | TGTGCCAGCAGTGATAAAGGGACTAGCGGGGGGGCGACAGATACGCAGTATTTT | TRBV2 | TRBD2 | NA | TRBJ2-3
CASSTTGGTQYF | TGTGCCAGCAGCACGACAGGGGGGACGCAGTATTTT | TRBV9 | TRBD1 | once | TRBJ2-3
CASIDGNPGLNEQFF | TGTGCCAGCATCGACGGGAATCCGGGGCTCAATGAGCAGTTCTTC | TRBV2 | NA | many | TRBJ2-1
CASSSTTGDTQYF | TGTGCCAGCAGCTCCACCACGGGGGATACGCAGTATTTT | TRBV7-9 | NA | many | TRBJ2-3
CASPPSGGSTDTQYF | TGTGCCAGCCCCCCAAGCGGGGGTAGCACAGATACGCAGTATTTT | TRBV7-9 | TRBD2 | medium-sized | TRBJ2-3
CASGFGRNTDAFF | TGTGCCAGCGGTTTTGGCAGAAACACTGATGCTTTCTTT | TRBV12-3/TRBV12-4 | NA | NA | TRBJ1-1
CSVASVVGRSYEQYF | TGCAGCGTTGCCTCGGTGGTGGGCCGCTCCTACGAGCAGTACTTC | TRBV29-1 | NA | NA | TRBJ2-7
CASSKGDTEAFF | TGTGCCAGCAGTAAAGGGGACACTGAAGCTTTCTTT | TRBV9 | NA | medium-sized | TRBJ1-1
CASQVAGESDTQYF | TGTGCCAGCCAAGTAGCGGGAGAATCAGATACGCAGTATTTT | TRBV6-2/TRBV6-3 | TRBD2 | many | TRBJ2-3
CSAGSGTGMDGYTF | TGCAGTGCTGGTTCCGGGACAGGGATGGATGGCTACACCTTC | TRBV20-1 | TRBD1 | NA | TRBJ1-2
CAISVVSGTQYF | TGTGCCATCAGTGTAGTTAGTGGGACGCAGTATTTT | TRBV10-3 | NA | medium-sized | TRBJ2-3
CASSRFGTGELFF | TGTGCCAGCAGTAGATTCGGCACCGGGGAGCTGTTTTTT | TRBV9 | NA | many | TRBJ2-2
CASSPKGSSGVPDTQYF | TGTGCCAGCAGCCCAAAGGGTTCGAGCGGGGTGCCAGATACGCAGTATTTT | TRBV9 | TRBD2 | many | TRBJ2-3
CASCCGSKGTQYF | TGTGCCAGCTGTTGTGGCTCCAAAGGGACCCAGTACTTC | TRBV2 | NA | many | TRBJ2-5
CSVGGANPERDTEAFF | TGCAGCGTTGGGGGGGCCAATCCAGAAAGGGACACTGAAGCTTTCTTT | TRBV29-1 | NA | NA | TRBJ1-1